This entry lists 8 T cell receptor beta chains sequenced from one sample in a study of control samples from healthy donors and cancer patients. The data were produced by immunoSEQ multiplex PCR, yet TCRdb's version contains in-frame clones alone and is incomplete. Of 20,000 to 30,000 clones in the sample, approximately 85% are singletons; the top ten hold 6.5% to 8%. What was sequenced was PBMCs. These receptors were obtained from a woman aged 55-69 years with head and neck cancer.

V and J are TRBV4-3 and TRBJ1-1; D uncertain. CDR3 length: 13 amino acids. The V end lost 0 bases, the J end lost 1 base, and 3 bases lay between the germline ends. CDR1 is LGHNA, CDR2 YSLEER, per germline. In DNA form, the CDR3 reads TGCGCCAGCAGCCAAGAGCGGAACACTGAAGCTTTCTTT. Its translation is CASSQERNTEAFF.

The CDR3: CASNGQGAVEQYF. CDR3 DNA: TGTGCCAGCAATGGACAGGGGGCCGTCGAGCAGTACTTC. The chain couples TRBV2 to TRBJ2-7; 11 bases map to TRBD1. Trimming took 7 bases from V and 6 from J; bases not matched to a gene: 5. The CDR3 length is 13 residues. From germline, CDR1 is SNHLY and CDR2 FYNNEI.

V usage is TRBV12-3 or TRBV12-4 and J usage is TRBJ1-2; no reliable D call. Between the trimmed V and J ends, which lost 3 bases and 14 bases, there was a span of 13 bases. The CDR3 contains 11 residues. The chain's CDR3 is CASSLGTGGTF. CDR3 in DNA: TGTGCCAGCAGTTTGGGCACGGGCGGAACCTTC.

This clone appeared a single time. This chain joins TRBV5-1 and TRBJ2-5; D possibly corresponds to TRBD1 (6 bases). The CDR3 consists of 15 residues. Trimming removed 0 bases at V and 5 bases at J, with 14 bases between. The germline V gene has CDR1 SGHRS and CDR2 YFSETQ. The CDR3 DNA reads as TGCGCCAGCAGCTTGGAAACAGGGTTGGGGGAGACCCAGTACTTC. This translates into CASSLETGLGETQYF.

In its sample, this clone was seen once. In DNA form, the CDR3 reads TGTGCCAGCAGCCAAGATCTTAACCGACAAGCCAAAAACATTCAGTACTTC. Translating it yields CASSQDLNRQAKNIQYF. The V call is TRBV4-2, the J call TRBJ2-4; D remains ambiguous. The CDR3 loop spans 17 amino acids. Trimming stripped 0 bases from V and 0 bases from J, with 12 bases between. CDR1 LGHNA and CDR2 YNFKEQ come from the germline V gene.

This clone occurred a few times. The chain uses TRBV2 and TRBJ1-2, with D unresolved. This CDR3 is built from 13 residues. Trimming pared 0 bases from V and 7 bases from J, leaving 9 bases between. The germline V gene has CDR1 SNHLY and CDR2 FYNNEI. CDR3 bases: TGTGCCAGCAGTGAAGCTCGGCGGGGTGGCTACACCTTC. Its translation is CASSEARRGGYTF. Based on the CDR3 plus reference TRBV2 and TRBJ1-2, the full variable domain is EPEVTQTPSHQVTQMGQEVILRCVPISNHLYFYWYRQILGQKVEFLVSFYNNEISEKSEIFDDQFSVERPDGSNFTLKIRSTKLEDSAMYFCASSEARRGGYTFGSGTRLTVV.

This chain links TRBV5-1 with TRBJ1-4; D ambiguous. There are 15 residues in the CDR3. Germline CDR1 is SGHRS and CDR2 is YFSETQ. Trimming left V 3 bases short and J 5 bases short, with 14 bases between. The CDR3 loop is CASSWSQQPNEKLFF. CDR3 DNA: TGCGCCAGCAGCTGGAGTCAACAGCCCAATGAAAAACTGTTTTTT.

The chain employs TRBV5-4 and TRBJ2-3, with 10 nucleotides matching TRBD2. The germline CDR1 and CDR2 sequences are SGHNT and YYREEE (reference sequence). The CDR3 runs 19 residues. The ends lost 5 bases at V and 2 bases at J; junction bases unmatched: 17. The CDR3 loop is CASSSGSSGGRQATDTQYF. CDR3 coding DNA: TGTGCCAGCAGTTCCGGAAGTAGCGGGGGGCGACAAGCCACAGATACGCAGTATTTT.